A single sample is the source of the 29 T cell receptor beta chains below, sequenced in a study of patients and donors after allogeneic stem cell transplantation. TCRdb independently ran MiXCR on the RT-PCR reads; one entry per CDR3 protein. Altogether approximately 170,000 distinct CDR3 sequences are present, approximately 31% being singletons, with the ten largest covering around 3%. Material for sequencing was blood, either unsorted or a sorted T cell fraction (not recorded which). All receptors come from a human donor who was either an allogeneic HSCT recipient or a stem cell or donor lymphocyte infusion donor (not recorded which). It is not recorded whose cells these are; they may come from a transplant donor.

The J gene is TRBJ2-7, the V gene TRBV6-5; a possible D gene is TRBD2 (6 bases). Trimming took off 0 bases at V and 1 base at J, with 13 bases between the two ends. The V gene's germline CDR1 is MNHEY and CDR2 SVGAGI. The CDR3 consists of 16 residues. CDR3 DNA: TGTGCCAGCAGTTACTCGAGGAGGGTAGCTTCCTACGAGCAGTACTTC. This translates into CASSYSRRVASYEQYF.

J is TRBJ2-7 and V is TRBV12-3 or TRBV12-4; the match to TRBD2 covers 9 bases. V dropped 6 bases and J dropped 2; count of bases not matched to a gene: 5. This CDR3 has 14 residues. The CDR3 reads CASSPSGTTYEQYF. Here the CDR3 DNA reads TGTGCCAGCAGCCCTAGCGGGACGACCTACGAGCAGTACTTC.

J is TRBJ1-1 and V is TRBV7-9; the D gene is possibly TRBD1 (6 bases). The CDR3 contains 14 residues. The germline V gene encodes CDR1 SEHNR and CDR2 FQNEAQ (reference sequence). Trimming removed 4 bases at V and 1 base at J, with 10 bases between. The CDR3 DNA sequence: TGTGCCAGCAGCTCTAAACAGGGGAACACTGAAGCTTTCTTT. It yields the protein CASSSKQGNTEAFF.

This clonotype was observed a single time. CDR3 protein: CATRGDDTQYF. In DNA, the CDR3 is TGTGCCACCAGGGGTGACGATACGCAGTATTTT. The chain combines TRBV24-1 with TRBJ2-3, with D uncertain. The CDR3 contains 11 residues. CDR1 is KGHDR and CDR2 is SFDVKD in the germline V gene. Trimming left V 7 bases short and J 6 bases short, with 7 bases between.

The table lists this clonotype with a few counts. The chain carries TRBV29-1 and TRBJ2-7; 8 nucleotides line up with TRBD1. CDR1 is SQVTM, CDR2 ANQGSEA, per germline. The CDR3 runs to 13 residues. V lost 8 bases, J lost 0 bases, and 6 bases stayed unmatched. Here the CDR3 reads CSFRDRSSYEQYF. The CDR3 coding sequence is TGCAGCTTCCGGGACAGGAGCTCCTACGAGCAGTACTTC.

Comment on this clonotype: A much larger clone is a single base away; this may be a read error. The V call is TRBV9, the J call TRBJ1-2; D possibly corresponds to TRBD1 (5 bases). This CDR3 spans 13 amino acids. CDR1 SGDLS and CDR2 YYNGEE come from the germline V gene. CDR3 region: CAGSVRGNYGYTF. CDR3 DNA: TGTGCCGGCAGCGTAAGGGGCAACTATGGCTACACCTTC.

The chain couples TRBV12-3 or TRBV12-4 to TRBJ1-2; unclear D gene. The CDR3 spans 13 residues. The V end was cut by 1 base, the J end by 7 bases, with 10 bases between. CDR3 region: CASSLGSPAGYTF. CDR3 coding DNA: TGTGCCAGCAGTTTAGGGAGCCCCGCTGGCTACACCTTC.

The chain carries TRBV28 and TRBJ2-3, with TRBD2 matching over 11 bases. Germline assignment: CDR1 MDHEN and CDR2 SYDVKM. V was pared by 1 base and J by 4 bases, with 7 bases of the junction left unmatched. This CDR3 comprises 17 residues. The CDR3 DNA follows: TGTGCCAGCAGTTTATTAGCGGGAGGGCGGGGCCCAGATACGCAGTATTTT. It specifies CASSLLAGGRGPDTQYF. Full variable domain (missing parts from reference TRBV28 and TRBJ2-3): DVKVTQSSRYLVKRTGEKVFLECVQDMDHENMFWYRQDPGLGLRLIYFSYDVKMKEKGDIPEGYSVSREKKERFSLILESASTNQTSMYLCASSLLAGGRGPDTQYFGPGTRLTVL.

This chain links TRBV6-6 with TRBJ1-2; 9 bases line up with TRBD1. Germline V lookup: CDR1 MNHNY, CDR2 SVGAGI (reference sequence). This CDR3 spans 15 amino acids. V lost 2 bases and J lost 5; bases outside the gene matches: 6. CDR3 sequence reads: CASSYGDRADYGYTF. Written as DNA, the CDR3 is TGTGCCAGCAGTTACGGGGACAGGGCGGATTATGGCTACACCTTC.

The V call is TRBV6-5, the J call TRBJ2-1, with unresolved D. The CDR3 covers 16 residues. Germline assignment: CDR1 MNHEY and CDR2 SVGAGI. The germline V and J ends were trimmed by 3 bases and 0 bases, with 12 bases remaining between them. Here the CDR3 reads CASSYGNPSSYNEQFF. CDR3 coding DNA: TGTGCCAGCAGTTATGGCAACCCGAGCTCCTACAATGAGCAGTTCTTC.

There are a few counts of this clonotype. The chain employs TRBV9 and TRBJ1-2; a possible D gene is TRBD1 (5 bases). V lost 3 bases to trimming and J lost 14 bases, with 14 bases between them. Germline V gives CDR1 SGDLS, CDR2 YYNGEE. CDR3 length equals 11 residues. CDR3 region: CASSALQVLTF. The CDR3 DNA reads TGTGCCAGCAGCGCTTTACAGGTCCTTACCTTC.

A word on this clonotype: Sequence at one end of the junction differs from germline and may be a read error. The chain has TRBV7-7 and TRBJ2-1; 14 nucleotides align to TRBD2. The CDR3 spans 17 residues. Germline assignment: CDR1 SSHAT and CDR2 FNYEAQ (reference sequence). DNA for the CDR3: TGTGCTAGCAGCTTAAGACTAGCGGGAGGGCCGGGGAATGAGCAGTTCTTC. This translates into CASSLRLAGGPGNEQFF.

The gene calls are TRBV2 and TRBJ2-7; D uncertain. Germline V gene data show CDR1 as SNHLY and CDR2 as FYNNEI. The CDR3 spans 13 residues. V lost 7 bases, J lost 2 bases, and 12 bases lay in between. The CDR3 DNA is TGTGCCAGCACATGGTACGCCGCCTACGAGCAGTACTTC. Protein product: CASTWYAAYEQYF.

This clonotype was detected a few times. The chain employs TRBV10-3 and TRBJ1-2, with unresolved D. The CDR3 runs to 12 residues. Looked up from germline, CDR1 is ENHRY and CDR2 is SYGVKD. The V end was cut by 8 bases, the J end by 5 bases, with 12 bases between. The CDR3 DNA sequence: TGTGCCATCTCCGGATCGTGGTATGGCTACACCTTC. Translation gives CAISGSWYGYTF.

The V call is TRBV6-2 or TRBV6-3, the J call TRBJ2-7; D tentatively fits TRBD1 or TRBD2 (5 bases each). CDR1 and CDR2 from the germline V gene are MNHEY and SVGEGT. The CDR3 length is 13 residues. The V end lost 0 bases, the J end lost 12 bases, and 15 bases lay between the germline ends. CDR3: CASSYSGTPAAYF. CDR3 DNA sequence: TGTGCCAGCAGTTACTCCGGGACCCCCGCGGCGTACTTC.

This clonotype was counted between two and nine times. The V call is TRBV20-1, the J call TRBJ2-1; 12 bases are a match to TRBD1. CDR1 is DFQATT, CDR2 SNEGSKA, per germline (reference sequence). The CDR3 is made up of 17 amino acids. For the CDR3, the DNA is TGCAGCAAAGAGGGGACAGGGGGCCGAAGCTCCTACAATGAGCAGTTCTTC. This translates into CSKEGTGGRSSYNEQFF.

The chain recombines TRBV12-3 or TRBV12-4 with TRBJ2-3, with D possibly TRBD1 on 6 matching bases. CDR3 length: 13 residues. V was pared by 7 bases and J by 3 bases, with 11 bases between. The CDR3 DNA follows: TGTGCCAGCACCCCAGGGGAGACAGATACGCAGTATTTT. Translating gives CASTPGETDTQYF.

The CDR3 DNA follows: TGTGCCAGCAGTTTATCCTTAGGGGTATCAGACATTCAGTACTTC. This codes for CASSLSLGVSDIQYF. The gene calls are TRBV27 and TRBJ2-4; TRBD1 might be the D (5 bases). Between the trimmed V and J ends, which lost 0 bases and 8 bases, there was a span of 14 bases. The germline gives CDR1 MNHEY, CDR2 SMNVEV (reference sequence). This CDR3 spans 15 amino acids.

The chain combines TRBV5-1 with TRBJ2-3; D not resolved. Germline values: CDR1 SGHRS, CDR2 YFSETQ. CDR3 length: 17 amino acids. V lost 0 bases, J lost 3 bases, and 17 bases lay in between. The DNA for the CDR3 is TGCGCCAGCAGCTTGGGGTTGGAGAGACTTGATACAGATACGCAGTATTTT. This translates into CASSLGLERLDTDTQYF.

The sample holds a few counts of this clonotype. CDR3 in amino acids: CASSPRQGRYNEQFF. CDR3 in DNA: TGTGCCAGCAGTCCGAGACAGGGTAGATACAATGAGCAGTTCTTC. This chain connects TRBV12-3 or TRBV12-4 to TRBJ2-1, with 7 bases fitting TRBD1. V shed 5 bases and J 4 bases; nucleotides not matched to a gene: 8. This CDR3 region has 15 residues.

The V and J genes are TRBV20-1 and TRBJ2-1; the match to TRBD2 covers 8 bases. Germline CDR1 is DFQATT and CDR2 is SNEGSKA (reference sequence). The CDR3 spans 13 residues. After removal of 1 base from V and 8 bases from J, the junction contained 4 bases not matched to a gene. The CDR3 DNA reads TGCAGTGCTAGAGGTAGCGGGACTCATGAGCAGTTCTTC. Encoded protein: CSARGSGTHEQFF.

The chain is built from TRBV19 and TRBJ1-1, with 8 nucleotides matching TRBD1. CDR1 and CDR2 from the germline V gene are LNHDA and SQIVND (reference sequence). CDR3 length: 16 residues. Trimming cost V 4 bases and J 1 base; bases outside gene matches: 8. The CDR3 protein is CASSTGTGGRNTEAFF. CDR3 in DNA: TGTGCCAGTAGTACGGGAACAGGGGGTCGGAACACTGAAGCTTTCTTT.

This clonotype has only a few counts. J is TRBJ2-7 and V is TRBV12-5, with TRBD2 identical over 10 bases. V lost 1 base to trimming and J lost 3 bases; unmatched junction nucleotides: 3. The CDR3 is 15 amino acids. Germline V gene sequence: CDR1 LGHNT, CDR2 FRNRAP. The CDR3: CASGLALAGDYEQYF. The DNA of the CDR3 is TGTGCTAGTGGTTTGGCCCTAGCGGGGGACTACGAGCAGTACTTC.

There are a few counts of this clonotype. The chain joins TRBV6-6 to TRBJ1-1; D might be TRBD1 (5 bases). Trimming stripped 2 bases from V and 0 bases from J, with 10 bases between. Per germline, CDR1 MNHNY and CDR2 SVGAGI (reference sequence). This CDR3 has 15 residues. CDR3: CASSYRGGLNTEAFF. CDR3 DNA sequence: TGTGCCAGCAGTTACAGGGGAGGCTTGAACACTGAAGCTTTCTTT.

This clonotype was observed a few times. V and J are TRBV4-2 and TRBJ2-3; 7 bases are shared with TRBD2. The CDR3 extends over 14 amino acids. V shed 1 base, J shed 4 bases, and the junction held 2 bases outside the gene matches. Germline V gene sequence: CDR1 LGHNA, CDR2 YNFKEQ. Here the CDR3 reads CASSQVAGADTQYF. As DNA, the CDR3 is TGTGCCAGCAGCCAAGTTGCGGGAGCAGATACGCAGTATTTT.

This clonotype was seen repeatedly, ten times or more. This rearrangement joins TRBV6-5 to TRBJ1-3; no clear D gene. Germline lookup yields CDR1 MNHEY and CDR2 SVGAGI. This CDR3 spans 17 amino acids. Trimming pared 0 bases from V and 2 bases from J, leaving 14 bases between. The CDR3 sequence is CASSYSAAAFPGNTIYF. The DNA for the CDR3 is TGTGCCAGCAGTTACTCCGCAGCCGCTTTCCCTGGAAACACCATATATTTT.

Turning to this clonotype: Relative to the germline gene, one junction end is altered; a read error may explain this. V gene TRBV7-9 combines with J gene TRBJ2-5; D unclear. The CDR3 is 13 amino acids. The germline gives CDR1 SEHNR, CDR2 FQNEAQ (reference sequence). In nucleotides, the CDR3 is TGTGCCAGCAGAGACTTGCGCGGAGAGACCCAGTGCTTC. Residues: CASRDLRGETQCF. Combining the CDR3 with reference TRBV7-9 and TRBJ2-5 gives the whole variable domain DTGVSQNPRHKITKRGQNVTFRCDPISEHNRLYWYRQTLGQGPEFLTYFQNEAQLEKSRLLSDRFSAERPKGSFSTLEIQRTEQGDSAMYLCASRDLRGETQCFGPGTRLLVL.

This clonotype was counted only a few times. In nucleotides, the CDR3 is TGTGCCAGCAGTGGCCATATTGCTAGCGGGACAATAGGTGCCGGGGAGCTGTTTTTT. This sequence encodes CASSGHIASGTIGAGELFF. The chain carries TRBV6-1 and TRBJ2-2; TRBD2 agrees at 9 bases. Germline lookup yields CDR1 MNHNS and CDR2 SASEGT. CDR3 length: 19 residues. V dropped 4 bases and J dropped 6; count of bases not matched to a gene: 18.

The count of this clonotype is one. This chain uses TRBV18 with TRBJ2-3; D gene ambiguous. V lost 2 bases and J lost 6, with 3 bases in between. Germline CDR1 KGHSH, CDR2 LQKENI. The CDR3 runs 11 residues. As DNA, the CDR3 is TGTGCCAGCTCACCAGAGGATACGCAGTATTTT. Translating gives CASSPEDTQYF.